Each of the 25 T cell receptor beta chains below was sequenced from the same sample in a study of response to subunit inactivated influenza vaccine. TCRdb analysed the RT-PCR reads with MiXCR anew, one entry per CDR3 protein. Of about 170,000 distinct CDR3 sequences listed, approximately 12% were seen once; the top ten hold around 32%. The same data also went into a second study, on T cells expressing NK-cell markers. From that report: It was by 5'RACE template switching with UMIs that TCR beta cDNA was made.

Material: CD8+ T cells sorted from PBMCs, obtained 11 to 12 days after vaccination. Source of these receptors: a man aged 50 to 60 who received an inactivated influenza vaccine.

The chain carries TRBV3-2 and TRBJ2-1. TRBV3-2 is shown as a pseudogene. The CDR3 runs 14 residues. The DNA for the CDR3 is TGTGCCAGCAGCCCAGAACTGGACTACAATGAGCAGTTCTTC. Amino acids: CASSPELDYNEQFF.

This clonotype turned up a few times. J is TRBJ2-3 and V is TRBV2, with unresolved D. The V and J ends lost 3 bases and 2 bases respectively, with 15 bases between them. The germline gives CDR1 SNHLY, CDR2 FYNNEI. This CDR3 contains 16 residues. CDR3 amino acids: CASSEGALNPTDTQYF. CDR3 DNA sequence: TGTGCCAGCAGTGAGGGTGCCCTGAATCCCACAGATACGCAGTATTTT.

Notes on this clonotype: One base away lies a much larger clone, so this may be a sequencing read error. CDR3 coding DNA: TGTGCCAGCAGCTTAGCGCCAGGGCCCAATCACTACGAGCGGTACTTC. This encodes CASSLAPGPNHYERYF. V and J are TRBV7-9 and TRBJ2-7; weak D call: TRBD1 (5 bases). Germline CDR1 and CDR2: SEHNR and FQNEAQ (reference sequence). This CDR3 comprises 16 residues.

This chain joins TRBV5-6 and TRBJ1-5; D is possibly TRBD1 (5 bases). Between the trimmed V and J ends, which lost 2 bases and 6 bases, there was a span of 9 bases. The CDR3 contains 13 residues. CDR1 and CDR2 from the germline V gene are SGHDT and YYEEEE. The CDR3 protein is CASSLGAAQPQHF. Written as DNA, the CDR3 is TGTGCCAGCAGCTTAGGGGCGGCTCAGCCCCAGCATTTT.

Only a few counts were recorded for this clonotype. V usage is TRBV30 and J usage is TRBJ2-2; 8 bases are shared with TRBD1. The CDR3 is 12 amino acids. With V trimmed by 7 bases and J by 7 bases, 5 bases remained unmatched. Germline values: CDR1 GTSNPN, CDR2 SVGIG (reference sequence). This chain's CDR3 is CAYHRGDGELFF. The CDR3, as DNA: TGTGCCTACCACAGGGGGGACGGGGAGCTGTTTTTT.

This rearrangement joins TRBV10-3 to TRBJ2-7; TRBD2 agrees at 8 bases. From germline, CDR1 is ENHRY and CDR2 SYGVKD. Trimming at V came to 3 bases and at J to 2 bases, leaving 6 bases not matched to a gene. The CDR3 spans 15 residues. In DNA, the CDR3 is TGTGCCATCAGTGACTCCGGGGGGGCTACCTACGAGCAGTACTTC. This codes for CAISDSGGATYEQYF.

This clonotype was counted at least ten times. V gene TRBV20-1 combines with J gene TRBJ2-7, with a tentative D call TRBD1 (5 bases). V gave up 3 bases and J gave up 4 bases, with 7 bases separating them. The CDR3 length is 11 residues. In germline, CDR1 is DFQATT, CDR2 SNEGSKA (reference sequence). The CDR3 sequence is CSASDSYEQYF. CDR3 nucleotides: TGCAGTGCTAGTGACAGTTACGAGCAGTACTTC.

This clonotype has ten or more counts. The V call is TRBV28, the J call TRBJ2-4; 7 bases align to TRBD1. V lost 0 bases and J lost 6; bases outside the gene matches: 11. CDR1 and CDR2 (germline): MDHEN, SYDVKM. The CDR3 consists of 17 residues. This CDR3 is CASSLWIVGTEGNIQYF. CDR3 DNA: TGTGCCAGCAGTTTATGGATTGTGGGGACAGAGGGAAACATTCAGTACTTC.

The gene calls are TRBV5-1 and TRBJ2-3; 13 bases align to TRBD2. Losses at the gene ends were 1 base for V and 2 bases for J; bases not matched to a gene: 4. Germline lookup yields CDR1 SGHRS and CDR2 YFSETQ. The CDR3 loop spans 17 amino acids. The CDR3 protein is CASSLTSGGASTDTQYF. For the CDR3, the DNA is TGCGCCAGCAGCTTGACTAGCGGGGGGGCTTCCACAGATACGCAGTATTTT.

The genes are TRBV9 and TRBJ1-2, with D unclear. CDR3 length: 16 residues. Germline V gives CDR1 SGDLS, CDR2 YYNGEE. Deletions cut 0 bases from V and 0 bases from J, with 12 bases between. CDR3 loop: CASSVGESLANYGYTF. CDR3 coding DNA: TGTGCCAGCAGCGTAGGGGAGTCCCTGGCTAACTATGGCTACACCTTC.

In its sample, this clonotype was seen a few times. The rearrangement uses TRBV4-3 and TRBJ2-5; TRBD2 might be the D (5 bases). V lost 0 bases to trimming and J lost 3 bases, with 8 bases between them. The CDR3 totals 14 residues. Looked up from germline, CDR1 is LGHNA and CDR2 is YSLEER. DNA of the CDR3: TGCGCCAGCAGCCAAGACCCGAGGGAAGAGACCCAGTACTTC. Encoded protein: CASSQDPREETQYF.

Notes on this clonotype: The conserved phenylalanine or tryptophan is not found at the CDR3 terminus, so this likely reflects a read error. J is TRBJ1-4 and V is TRBV2; D not resolved. CDR1 is SNHLY, CDR2 FYNNEI, per germline. CDR3 length: 15 residues. With 4 bases removed from V and 0 bases from J, the gap between germline ends came to 9 bases. The CDR3 sequence: CASSVLGTTNEKLFV. CDR3 in DNA: TGTGCCAGCAGTGTTTTAGGAACAACTAATGAAAAACTGTTTGTT.

This clonotype was seen a few times. The CDR3 protein is CSVQRGRAFF. CDR3 nucleotide sequence: TGCAGCGTCCAAAGAGGAAGAGCTTTCTTT. The gene calls are TRBV29-1 and TRBJ1-1; D is undetermined. Looked up from germline, CDR1 is SQVTM and CDR2 is ANQGSEA. With 6 bases removed from V and 10 bases from J, the gap between germline ends came to 12 bases. The CDR3 has 10 amino acids.

This clonotype was seen only a few times. The chain carries TRBV5-8 and TRBJ2-4; 7 bases line up with TRBD1. The CDR3 loop spans 16 amino acids. The ends lost 4 bases at V and 0 bases at J; junction bases unmatched: 7. Germline values: CDR1 SGHTS, CDR2 YDEGEE. The CDR3 sequence: CASSEGQTIAKNIQYF. Written as DNA, the CDR3 is TGTGCCAGCAGCGAGGGACAGACTATAGCCAAAAACATTCAGTACTTC.

The chain has TRBV28 and TRBJ1-2; 7 nucleotides line up with TRBD1. V lost 8 bases, J lost 5 bases, and 8 bases stayed unmatched. The germline V gene has CDR1 MDHEN and CDR2 SYDVKM. The CDR3 length is 13 residues. The CDR3, as DNA: TGTGCCAGCTGTCGGCAGGGGGGTTATGGCTACACCTTC. This translates into CASCRQGGYGYTF.

J is TRBJ2-7 and V is TRBV6-2 or TRBV6-3; D not certain. From germline, CDR1 is MNHEY and CDR2 SVGEGT. Between the trimmed V and J ends, which lost 6 bases and 4 bases, there was a span of 10 bases. This CDR3 spans 12 amino acids. The CDR3 reads CASSPGWYEQYF. The CDR3 DNA sequence: TGTGCCAGCAGCCCCGGATGGTACGAGCAGTACTTC.

Ten or more counts support this clonotype. J is TRBJ2-7 and V is TRBV14; D is uncertain. Trimming shortened V by 1 base and J by 4 bases, and 14 bases separated the two germline ends. Germline V lookup: CDR1 SGHDN, CDR2 FVKESK. The CDR3 totals 15 residues. The CDR3 sequence is CASSQAEALPYEQYF. CDR3 nucleotides: TGTGCCAGCAGCCAAGCAGAGGCCCTCCCGTACGAGCAGTACTTC.

The rearrangement links TRBV11-3 to TRBJ1-6; D unclear. The germline V gene has CDR1 SGHNT and CDR2 YENEEA. Trimming removed 2 bases at V and 7 bases at J, with 9 bases between. This CDR3 spans 14 amino acids. This CDR3 reads CASSLRAVNSPLHF. In DNA form, the CDR3 reads TGTGCCAGCAGCTTACGGGCGGTAAATTCACCCCTCCACTTT.

The J gene is TRBJ2-7, the V gene TRBV7-2, with D tentatively TRBD1 (5 bases). Trimming pared 3 bases from V and 1 base from J, leaving 16 bases between. CDR3 size: 16 residues. CDR1 SGHTA and CDR2 FQGNSA come from the germline V gene. CDR3 in DNA: TGTGCCAGCAGCTTGGTTGTAGGGGCCCCGTCCTACGAGCAGTACTTC. Translation: CASSLVVGAPSYEQYF.

V usage is TRBV5-4 and J usage is TRBJ2-2, with 16 positions matching TRBD2. Germline lookup yields CDR1 SGHNT and CDR2 YYREEE (reference sequence). V lost 5 bases to trimming and J lost 5 bases; unmatched junction nucleotides: 9. This CDR3 contains 18 residues. CDR3 residues: CASSFTGLAGGRTGELFF. CDR3 bases: TGTGCCAGCAGTTTTACGGGACTAGCGGGAGGGCGGACCGGGGAGCTGTTTTTT.

This chain connects TRBV6-2 or TRBV6-3 to TRBJ1-5; D uncertain. This CDR3 region has 13 residues. V lost 2 bases and J 4 bases, leaving 6 bases between the germline ends. Germline CDR1 MNHEY, CDR2 SVGEGT. DNA for the CDR3: TGTGCCAGCAGTTACGGGGTTAATCAGCCCCAGCATTTT. It codes for CASSYGVNQPQHF.

In the case of this clonotype: The conserved final phenylalanine or tryptophan is absent from the CDR3, which likely points to a read error. V and J are TRBV5-6 and TRBJ2-7, with 10 bases identical to TRBD2. This CDR3 is 20 amino acids long. With 4 bases clipped from V and 3 bases from J, the junction kept 22 bases outside the gene matches. Per germline, CDR1 SGHDT and CDR2 YYEEEE. CDR3 bases: TGTGCCAGCAGCCACCCCCTCGCTTCGAGCGGGAGGGCCTCAGACTACGAGCAGTACTCC. Translating it yields CASSHPLASSGRASDYEQYS.

This clonotype has more than one count but fewer than ten. The chain couples TRBV28 to TRBJ2-6, with D possibly matching TRBD1 (6 bases). CDR1 is MDHEN, CDR2 SYDVKM, per germline. With 6 bases removed from V and 4 bases from J, the gap between germline ends came to 16 bases. CDR3 length: 16 residues. In nucleotides, the CDR3 is TGTGCCAGCAGCCGGAGACAGGTTTCAGGGGCCAACGTCCTGACTTTC. This codes for CASSRRQVSGANVLTF.

This clonotype was seen at least ten times. The chain uses TRBV10-2 and TRBJ2-7; 7 bases map to TRBD1. This CDR3 contains 16 residues. J was trimmed by 5 bases and V by 4 bases; bases with no gene match: 14. Germline assignment: CDR1 WSHSY and CDR2 SAAADI. The CDR3 loop is CASSVSRDRLVHEQYF. The CDR3 DNA follows: TGCGCCAGCAGTGTCTCCCGGGACAGACTTGTGCACGAGCAGTACTTC.

This clonotype was counted between two and nine times. This chain joins TRBV12-3 or TRBV12-4 and TRBJ2-5, with D possibly matching TRBD1 (6 bases). The CDR3 is 14 residues long. V was cut by 1 base and J by 4 bases, with 10 bases left in between. The CDR3 loop reads CASSLDRDGETQYF. DNA for the CDR3: TGTGCCAGCAGTTTAGACAGGGACGGAGAGACCCAGTACTTC.